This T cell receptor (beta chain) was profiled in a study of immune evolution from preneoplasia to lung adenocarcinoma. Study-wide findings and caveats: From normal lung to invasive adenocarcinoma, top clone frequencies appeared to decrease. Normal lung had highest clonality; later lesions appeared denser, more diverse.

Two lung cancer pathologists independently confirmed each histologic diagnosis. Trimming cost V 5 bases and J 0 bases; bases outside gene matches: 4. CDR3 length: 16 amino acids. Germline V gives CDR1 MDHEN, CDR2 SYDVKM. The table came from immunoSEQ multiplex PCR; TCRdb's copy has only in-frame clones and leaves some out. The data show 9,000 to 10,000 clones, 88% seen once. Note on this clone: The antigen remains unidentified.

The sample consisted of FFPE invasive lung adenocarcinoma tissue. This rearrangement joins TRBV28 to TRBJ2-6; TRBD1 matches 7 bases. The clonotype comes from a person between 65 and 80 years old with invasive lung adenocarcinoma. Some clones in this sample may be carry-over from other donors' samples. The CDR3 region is CASSPGQTSGANVLTF. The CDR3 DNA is TGTGCCAGCAGTCCGGGACAGACCTCTGGGGCCAACGTCCTGACTTTC.